This is a list of T cell receptor beta chains from one sample in a study of cytomegalovirus exposure and HLA in healthy donors. The table came from immunoSEQ multiplex PCR; TCRdb's copy has only in-frame clones and leaves some out. This repertoire shows approximately 100,000 clones, about 80% found once; its top ten account for around 4%. The sequencing input was PBMCs. The receptors were gathered from a middle-aged man in good health and CMV-seronegative. Both conserved end residues are part of each CDR3. A D gene is named only where the DNA matches it firmly. The listing skips clone size in some rows; elsewhere it reads once, few, many or a size class.

size	V	J	D	DNA	CDR3
.	TRBV6-6	TRBJ1-1	.	TGTGCCAGCAGTTACTCGGGGAGGGAGGCTTTCTTT	CASSYSGREAFF
.	TRBV10-1	TRBJ2-3	TRBD2	TGCGCCAGCAAGGCTAGCGGGGTGGAAACAGATGCGCAGTATTTT	CASKASGVETDAQYF
.	TRBV7-9	TRBJ1-2	.	TGTGCCAGCAGCTTTGAACGGGTTTTTGGCTACACCTTC	CASSFERVFGYTF
.	TRBV28	TRBJ2-2	TRBD1	TGTGCCAGCAGTCAACGACAGGGGTGGACCGGGGAGCTGTTTTTT	CASSQRQGWTGELFF
.	TRBV5-1	TRBJ2-1	TRBD1	TGCGCCAGCATACCCGACAGGGATAATGAGCAGTTCTTC	CASIPDRDNEQFF
.	TRBV7-9	TRBJ2-1	TRBD2	TGTGCCAGCAGCTTAGGGACTAGCCAAAACAATGAGCAGTTCTTC	CASSLGTSQNNEQFF
.	TRBV18	TRBJ1-2	TRBD1	TGTGCCAGCTCACCCCAGGGACAGGCCCACTATGGCTACACCTTC	CASSPQGQAHYGYTF
once	TRBV6-1	TRBJ2-1	.	TGTGCCAGCAGTGAAGCGTTGATCACTAGCTCCTACAATGAGCAGTTCTTC	CASSEALITSSYNEQFF
.	TRBV7-9	TRBJ1-2	TRBD1	TGTGCCAGCAGCTTAAAGACAGGGAATGGCTACACCTTC	CASSLKTGNGYTF
once	TRBV10-3	TRBJ2-1	TRBD2	TGTGCCATCAGTGCTGGGACTAGCGGGGGCCGTACTCTGGGTGAGCAGTTCTTC	CAISAGTSGGRTLGEQFF
few	TRBV7-9	TRBJ1-2	TRBD1	TGTTCCAGCAGTTTGGGACAGCACTATGGCTACACCTTC	CSSSLGQHYGYTF
few	TRBV7-8	TRBJ1-5	.	TGTGCCAGCAGCTTTCGGGGGTCCGGAGGATCTCAGCCCCAGCATTTT	CASSFRGSGGSQPQHF
.	TRBV7-4	TRBJ1-4	TRBD1	TGTGCCAGCAGCTTATCTCAGACAGGGCCCAATGAAAAACTGTTTTTT	CASSLSQTGPNEKLFF
.	TRBV5-4	TRBJ2-5	TRBD2	TGTGCCAGCAGCGGGGGGGGACTAGCGGGGGCGTACCAAGAGACCCAGTACTTC	CASSGGGLAGAYQETQYF
.	TRBV7-9	TRBJ1-6	.	TGTGCCAGCAGCTCAAATTCACCCCTCCACTTT	CASSSNSPLHF
.	TRBV4-3	TRBJ1-3	.	TGCGCCAGCAGCCAAGCTAACTCTGGAAACACCATATATTTT	CASSQANSGNTIYF
.	TRBV6-1	TRBJ1-1	.	TGTGCCAGCCTTGGGCAGTTGAACACTGAAGCTTTCTTT	CASLGQLNTEAFF
once	TRBV27	TRBJ1-5	TRBD1	TGTGCCAGCAGTCCCGGGACAGGGTATCAGCCCCAGCATTTT	CASSPGTGYQPQHF
once	TRBV19	TRBJ1-1	.	TGTGCCAGTAGAACAGGGAAACTTCCCGCGGACACTGAAGCTTTCTTT	CASRTGKLPADTEAFF
.	TRBV2	TRBJ2-5	TRBD2	TGTGCCAGCAGTGCTGGGCGGGGGGATCTGGAGACCCAGTACTTC	CASSAGRGDLETQYF
.	TRBV7-2	TRBJ1-6	.	TGTGCCAGCAGCTTAGATGGGGCAGTGCTCAATTCACCCCTCCACTTT	CASSLDGAVLNSPLHF
.	TRBV10-1	TRBJ2-7	.	TGCGCCAGCAGTGAGGACGAGGTCCACGAGCAGTACTTC	CASSEDEVHEQYF
.	TRBV13	TRBJ2-3	.	TGTGCCAGCAGCCCCACTAGCACAGATACGCAGTATTTT	CASSPTSTDTQYF